This T cell receptor (beta chain) was sequenced in a study of identical twins. Study conclusions and caveats: Clonotypes of the beta chain that were abundant in cord blood carried fewer insertions (memory repertoires showed none).

Germline lookup yields CDR1 MDHEN and CDR2 SYDVKM. V dropped 7 bases and J dropped 1; count of bases not matched to a gene: 5. The CDR3 loop spans 14 amino acids. TCRdb itself ran the 5' RACE reads through MiXCR, one entry per CDR3 protein. The sample has about 900,000 distinct CDR3 sequences; 9% to 15% are singletons. A remark on this clonotype: Its specificity is not known.

This sample also belongs to another study, concerning yellow fever vaccine responses in identical twins.

Sequencing was performed on PBMCs. The receptor comes from a woman aged 18-29 years in good health. This sequence joins TRBV28 and TRBJ2-5, with TRBD1 matching over 8 bases. CDR3 loop: CASKKDRVQETQYF. The CDR3 nucleotides are TGTGCCAGCAAGAAGGACAGGGTCCAAGAGACCCAGTACTTC. Variable domain in full (rest from reference TRBV28 and TRBJ2-5): DVKVTQSSRYLVKRTGEKVFLECVQDMDHENMFWYRQDPGLGLRLIYFSYDVKMKEKGDIPEGYSVSREKKERFSLILESASTNQTSMYLCASKKDRVQETQYFGPGTRLLVL.